One sample yielded the 5 T cell receptor beta chains listed below, sequenced in a study of shared clonotypes between healthy human individuals. Using immunoSEQ multiplex PCR, the repertoire was profiled, and TCRdb retains in-frame clones only, with some absent. This table has roughly 590,000 clones, about 95% appearing once. The naive CD8 fraction comprised CD45RO-negative cells positively selected for CCR7 and excluded terminally differentiated effector memory CD45RA+ cells. Material: naive CD8+ T cells sorted from blood. The receptors derive from a woman in her thirties in good health.

The V and J genes are TRBV11-1 and TRBJ2-3, with D possibly being TRBD1 or TRBD2 (5 bases each). The CDR3 is 15 amino acids. With 2 bases removed from V and 3 bases from J, the gap between germline ends came to 12 bases. Germline CDR1 reads SGHAT; CDR2 reads FQDESV (reference sequence). The DNA of the CDR3 is TGTGCCAGCAGCTTACTAGCCGAGGGGACAGATACGCAGTATTTT. It codes for CASSLLAEGTDTQYF.

The CDR3 region has the DNA TGTGCCACAAGACGGGGAACCTCTTGGGAGCAGTACTTC. Its translation: CATRRGTSWEQYF. The gene calls are TRBV27 and TRBJ2-7; the D gene is possibly TRBD2 (5 bases). Looked up from germline, CDR1 is MNHEY and CDR2 is SMNVEV (reference sequence). CDR3 size: 13 residues. Trimming removed 10 bases from V and 7 bases from J, with 20 bases in between.

The V and J genes are TRBV30 and TRBJ1-1; D unclear. Germline-derived CDR1 and CDR2 are GTSNPN and SVGIG (reference sequence). CDR3 length: 12 residues. Trimming took off 7 bases at V and 3 bases at J, with 12 bases between the two ends. The CDR3 is CASVAWDTEAFF. As DNA, the CDR3 is TGTGCCTCCGTAGCATGGGACACTGAAGCTTTCTTT.

J is TRBJ2-7 and V is TRBV21-1; the table's TRBD2 call for D was not verified on the DNA. TRBV21-1 is a pseudogene. The CDR3 sequence is 18 residues long. For the CDR3, the DNA is TGTGCCAGCAGCAAAGATCACGGTAGCGGGAGATTCGGCTACGAGCAGTACTTC. Translation: CASSKDHGSGRFGYEQYF.

This sequence joins TRBV9 and TRBJ2-3; either TRBD1 or TRBD2 may fit D (5 bases each). CDR1 and CDR2 from the germline V gene are SGDLS and YYNGEE. V lost 4 bases, J lost 4 bases, and 25 bases lay in between. This CDR3 has 18 residues. The CDR3 coding sequence is TGTGCCAGCAGCCCGAGGATTTTCGGGACCCCCACCGCAGATACGCAGTATTTT. Translating it yields CASSPRIFGTPTADTQYF.